The sequence of this T cell receptor (beta chain) was determined in a study of long-term antiretroviral therapy in people with HIV. Germline trimming cut 3 bases from V and 8 bases from J; bases unmatched to any gene: 12. The CDR3 has 18 residues. Germline values: CDR1 SGDLS, CDR2 YYNGEE. Researchers ran immunoSEQ v3.0 at survey level. Sequencing was performed with immunoSEQ multiplex PCR; in TCRdb, only in-frame clones are kept and a portion is missing. The table shows some 48,000 clones, with about 80% occurring only once. The chain has TRBV9 and TRBJ2-4, with 15 bases fitting TRBD2. The input for sequencing was unsorted PBMCs, taken 0.8 years after starting antiretroviral therapy. The sequence was obtained from a woman between 18 and 29 years old with HIV. The CDR3 DNA sequence: TGTGCCAGCAGCGGGGGACTAGCGGGAGGTACCGATGCGTACATTCAGTACTTC. As protein: CASSGGLAGGTDAYIQYF.